This TCR beta chain is drawn from a study of beta chain features in type 1 diabetes. Notes on this clone: The antigen remains unidentified.

The germline V gene encodes CDR1 SGHNT and CDR2 YYREEE (reference sequence). The CDR3 sequence is 12 residues long. V was pared by 4 bases and J by 5 bases, with 8 bases between. General observations from the study: cDNA sequencing could over-represent cells with high TCR expression.

Every isolated RNA sample was fully reverse transcribed, so sequencing captured expressed TCRB transcripts. Data came from immunoSEQ multiplex PCR; TCRdb stores just in-frame clones and leaves some out. The sample lists around 500,000 clones, roughly 11% occurring once. Sequencing was performed on naive CD4+ T cells from blood. This clonotype was sampled from a woman aged 18-35 years in good health. V and J are TRBV5-4 and TRBJ2-3; TRBD2 is a possible D gene (6 bases). The CDR3 reads CASSQEGDTQYF. The CDR3, as DNA: TGTGCCAGCAGCCAGGAGGGAGATACGCAGTATTTT.